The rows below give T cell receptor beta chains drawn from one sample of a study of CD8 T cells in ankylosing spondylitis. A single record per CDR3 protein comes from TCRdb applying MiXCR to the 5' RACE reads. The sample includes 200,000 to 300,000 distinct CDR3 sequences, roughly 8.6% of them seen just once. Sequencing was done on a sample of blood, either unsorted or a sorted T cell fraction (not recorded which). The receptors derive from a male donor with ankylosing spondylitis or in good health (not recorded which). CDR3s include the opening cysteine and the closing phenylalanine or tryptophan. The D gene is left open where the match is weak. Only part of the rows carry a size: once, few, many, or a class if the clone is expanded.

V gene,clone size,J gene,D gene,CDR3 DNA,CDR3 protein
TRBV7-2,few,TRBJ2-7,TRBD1,TGTGCCAGCAGCTATAGGGACTCAGGGGGCTACTACTACGAGCAGTACTTC,CASSYRDSGGYYYEQYF
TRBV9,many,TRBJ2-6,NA,TGTGCCAGCAGCCGGACAGGGACTACCTCTGGAGCCAACGTCCTGACTTTC,CASSRTGTTSGANVLTF
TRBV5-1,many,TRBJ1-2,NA,TGCGCCAGCAGCTTGTCCGTCCTCTCCGAAGGCTACACCTTC,CASSLSVLSEGYTF
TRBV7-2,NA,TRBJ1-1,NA,TGTGCCAGCAGCTTAGGGGCAGGGACCCTCATGAACACTGAAGCTTTCTTT,CASSLGAGTLMNTEAFF
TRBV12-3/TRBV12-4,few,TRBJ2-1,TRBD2,TGTGCCAGCAGTTTGTCCAGAGCGGGAGCGTTTGACGATGAGCAGTTCTTC,CASSLSRAGAFDDEQFF
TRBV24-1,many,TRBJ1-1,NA,TGTGCCACCCAAGTATCAAGGGACACTGAAGCTTTCTTT,CATQVSRDTEAFF
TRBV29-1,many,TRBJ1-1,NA,TGCAGCGTTGAACAGGGATCTGAAGCTTTCTTT,CSVEQGSEAFF
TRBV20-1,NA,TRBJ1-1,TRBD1,TGCAGTGCTAGCGACAGGGGTAAAGCTTTCTTT,CSASDRGKAFF
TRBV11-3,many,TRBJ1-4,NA,TGTGCCAGCAGCTTAGGTATGGCAGCACGAGGAGAAAAACTGTTTTTT,CASSLGMAARGEKLFF
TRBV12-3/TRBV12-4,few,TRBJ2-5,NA,TGTGCCAGCAGTTTGGGACTCCCGAGGGAGACCCAGTACTTC,CASSLGLPRETQYF
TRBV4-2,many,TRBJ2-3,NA,TGTGCCAGCAGCCAGACACCCACAGATACGCAGTATTTT,CASSQTPTDTQYF
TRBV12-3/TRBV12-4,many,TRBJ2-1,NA,TGTGCCAGCAGCCCCCCTTTTGGGGGCGATGAGCAGTTCTTC,CASSPPFGGDEQFF
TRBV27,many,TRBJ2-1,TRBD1,TGTGCCAGCAGTACACGGGACAGGGGTCACAATGAGCAGTTCTTC,CASSTRDRGHNEQFF
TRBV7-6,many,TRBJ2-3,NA,TGTGCCAGCAGCTTAGCGGGAGTACCGGGCACAGATACGCAGTATTTT,CASSLAGVPGTDTQYF
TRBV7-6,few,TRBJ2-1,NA,TGTGCCAGCAGCCGCGATCGGGGCGATGAGCAGTTCTTC,CASSRDRGDEQFF
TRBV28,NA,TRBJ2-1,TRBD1,TGTGCCTGCAGTCTCCCAGGACAGGGGGCCAATGAGCAGTTCTTC,CACSLPGQGANEQFF
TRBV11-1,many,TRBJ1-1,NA,TGTGCCAGCAGCTCCACACGAGTAGGAAGACAGGCCGGGACTGAAGCTTTCTTT,CASSSTRVGRQAGTEAFF
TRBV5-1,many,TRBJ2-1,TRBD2,TGCGCCAGCAGCTTGGATTTAGCGGGGGGGCCCTACAATGAGCAGTTCTTC,CASSLDLAGGPYNEQFF
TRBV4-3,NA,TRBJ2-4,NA,TGCACCAGCAGCCAAGATGTAAAGGGCACCAAAAACATTCAGTACTTC,CTSSQDVKGTKNIQYF
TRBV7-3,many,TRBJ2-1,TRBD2,TGTGCCAGCAGCATCTCCGGGACTAACAATGAGCAGTTCTTC,CASSISGTNNEQFF
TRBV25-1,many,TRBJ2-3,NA,TGTGCCAGCAAGGCAGACACAGATACGCAGTATTTT,CASKADTDTQYF
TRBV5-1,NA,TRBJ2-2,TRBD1,TGCGCCAGCTCCCCGGGACAGCCGAACACCGGGGAGCTGTTTTTT,CASSPGQPNTGELFF
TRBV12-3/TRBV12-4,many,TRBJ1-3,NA,TGTGCCAGCAGTTTGGGCCAGATCGTTGGAAACACCATATATTTT,CASSLGQIVGNTIYF
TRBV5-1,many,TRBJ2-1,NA,TGCGCCAGCAGCCAACAGGGTAGCTCCTACAATGAGCAGTTCTTC,CASSQQGSSYNEQFF
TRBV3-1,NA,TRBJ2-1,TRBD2,TGTGCCAGCAGCCAAGGGGGGACTAGCTACAATGAGCAGTTCTTC,CASSQGGTSYNEQFF
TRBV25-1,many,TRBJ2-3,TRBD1,TGTGCCAGCAGTGATACAGGGGTCACAGATACGCAGTATTTT,CASSDTGVTDTQYF
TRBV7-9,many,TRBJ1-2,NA,TGTGCCAGCAGCCGTGTTGAGGCAGGGTTAGGTGGCTACACCTTC,CASSRVEAGLGGYTF
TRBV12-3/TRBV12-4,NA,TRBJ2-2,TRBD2,TGTGCCAGCAATCTAGCGGCCGGGGAGCTGTTTTTT,CASNLAAGELFF
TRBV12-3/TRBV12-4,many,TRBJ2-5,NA,TGTGCCAGCGCCGATGAGACCCAGTACTTC,CASADETQYF
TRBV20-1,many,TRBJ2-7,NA,TGCAGTGCTACCCCCCAGGGGTACGAGCAGTACTTC,CSATPQGYEQYF
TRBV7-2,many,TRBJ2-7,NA,TGTGCCAGCAGCTTAGCGGGAGGCCTTTCCTACGAGCAGTACTTC,CASSLAGGLSYEQYF
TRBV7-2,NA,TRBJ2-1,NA,TGTGCCAGCAGCTTAGTGGGGACCTGGTGGGTCTTC,CASSLVGTWWVF
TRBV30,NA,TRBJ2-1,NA,TGTGCCTGGAGGCCCCTCGAGCAGTTCTTC,CAWRPLEQFF
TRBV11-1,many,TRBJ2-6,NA,TGTGCCAGCAGCTCCTATTTAGGGACCGTTCGAAATGGGGCCAACGTCCTGACTTTC,CASSSYLGTVRNGANVLTF
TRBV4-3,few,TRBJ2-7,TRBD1,TGCGCCAGCAGCCAGGGACAGGGACCATCCTACGAGCAGTACTTC,CASSQGQGPSYEQYF
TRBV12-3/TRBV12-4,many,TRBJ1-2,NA,TGTGCCAGCAGTCCTCCAGGGACAAGGGGATATGGCTACACCTTC,CASSPPGTRGYGYTF
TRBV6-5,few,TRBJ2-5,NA,TGTGCCAGCAGTTACCGCGGGCAGCGGCAAGAGACCCAGTACTTC,CASSYRGQRQETQYF
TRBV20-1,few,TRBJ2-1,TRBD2,TGCAGTGCTAGAGCGTCGTTTAGCGGGGGATACAATGAGCAGTTCTTC,CSARASFSGGYNEQFF